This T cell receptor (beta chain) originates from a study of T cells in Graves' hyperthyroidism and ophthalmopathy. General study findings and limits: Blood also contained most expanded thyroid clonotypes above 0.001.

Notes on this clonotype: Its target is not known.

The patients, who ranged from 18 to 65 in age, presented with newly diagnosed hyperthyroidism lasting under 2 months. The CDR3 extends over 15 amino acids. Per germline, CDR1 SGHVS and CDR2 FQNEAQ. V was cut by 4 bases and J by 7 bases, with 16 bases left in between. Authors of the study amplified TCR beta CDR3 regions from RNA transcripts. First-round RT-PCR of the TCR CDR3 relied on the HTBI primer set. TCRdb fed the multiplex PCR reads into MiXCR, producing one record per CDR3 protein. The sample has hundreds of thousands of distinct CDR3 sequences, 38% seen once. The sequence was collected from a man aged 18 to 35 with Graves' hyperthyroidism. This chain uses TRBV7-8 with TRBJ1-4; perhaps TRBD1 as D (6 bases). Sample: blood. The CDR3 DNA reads TGTGCCAGCAGCTCCCTACAGGGATCGGGTGAAAAACTGTTTTTT. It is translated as CASSSLQGSGEKLFF.